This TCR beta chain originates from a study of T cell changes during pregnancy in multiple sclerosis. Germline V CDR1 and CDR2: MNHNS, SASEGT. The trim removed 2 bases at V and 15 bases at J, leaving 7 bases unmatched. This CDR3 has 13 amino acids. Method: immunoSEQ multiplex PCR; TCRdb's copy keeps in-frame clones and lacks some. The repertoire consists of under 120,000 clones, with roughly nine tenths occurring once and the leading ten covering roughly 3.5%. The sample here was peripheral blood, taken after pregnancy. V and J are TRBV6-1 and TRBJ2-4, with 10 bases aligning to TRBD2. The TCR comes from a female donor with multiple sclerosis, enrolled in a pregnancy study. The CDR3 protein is CASSETGLAYGYF. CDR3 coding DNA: TGTGCCAGCAGTGAAACGGGACTAGCGTACGGGTACTTC.